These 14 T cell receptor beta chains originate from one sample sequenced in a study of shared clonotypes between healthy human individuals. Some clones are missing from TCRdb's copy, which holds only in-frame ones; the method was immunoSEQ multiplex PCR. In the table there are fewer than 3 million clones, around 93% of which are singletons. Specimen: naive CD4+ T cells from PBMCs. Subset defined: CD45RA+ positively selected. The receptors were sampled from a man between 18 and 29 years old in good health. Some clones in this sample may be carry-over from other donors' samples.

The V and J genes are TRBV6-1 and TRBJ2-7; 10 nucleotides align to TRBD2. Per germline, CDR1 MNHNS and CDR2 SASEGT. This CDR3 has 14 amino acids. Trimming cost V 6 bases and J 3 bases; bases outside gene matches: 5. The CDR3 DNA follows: TGTGCCAGCAGGGACTGGACTAGCGGCTACGAGCAGTACTTC. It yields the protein CASRDWTSGYEQYF.

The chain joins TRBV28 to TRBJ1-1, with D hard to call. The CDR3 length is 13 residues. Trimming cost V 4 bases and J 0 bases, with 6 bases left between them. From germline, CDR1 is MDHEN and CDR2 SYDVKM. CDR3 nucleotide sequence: TGTGCCAGCAGTTCTATTCTGAACACTGAAGCTTTCTTT. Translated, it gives CASSSILNTEAFF.

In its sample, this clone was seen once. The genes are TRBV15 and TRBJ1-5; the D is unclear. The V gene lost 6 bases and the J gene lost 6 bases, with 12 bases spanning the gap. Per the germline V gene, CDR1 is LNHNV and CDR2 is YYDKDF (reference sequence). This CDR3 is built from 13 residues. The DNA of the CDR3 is TGTGCCACCAGTATTTTGATCAGTCAGCCCCAGCATTTT. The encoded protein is CATSILISQPQHF.

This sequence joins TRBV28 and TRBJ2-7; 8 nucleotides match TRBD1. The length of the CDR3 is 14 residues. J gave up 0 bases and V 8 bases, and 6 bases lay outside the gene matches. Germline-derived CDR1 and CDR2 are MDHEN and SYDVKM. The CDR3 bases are TGTGCCAGCGAGGCAGGACAGGGCTCCTACGAGCAGTACTTC. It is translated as CASEAGQGSYEQYF.

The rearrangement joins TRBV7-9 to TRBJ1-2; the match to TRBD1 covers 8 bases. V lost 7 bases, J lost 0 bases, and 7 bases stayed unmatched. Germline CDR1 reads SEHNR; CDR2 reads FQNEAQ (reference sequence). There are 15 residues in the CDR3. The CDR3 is CASNRGGTPNYGYTF. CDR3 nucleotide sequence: TGTGCCAGCAACAGGGGGGGTACCCCTAACTATGGCTACACCTTC.

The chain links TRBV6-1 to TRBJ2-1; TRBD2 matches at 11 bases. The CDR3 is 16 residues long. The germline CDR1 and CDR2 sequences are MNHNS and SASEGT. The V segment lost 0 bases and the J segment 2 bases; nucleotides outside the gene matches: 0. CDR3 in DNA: TGTGCCAGCAGTGAAGCGACTAGCGGGGCCTACAATGAGCAGTTCTTC. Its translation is CASSEATSGAYNEQFF.

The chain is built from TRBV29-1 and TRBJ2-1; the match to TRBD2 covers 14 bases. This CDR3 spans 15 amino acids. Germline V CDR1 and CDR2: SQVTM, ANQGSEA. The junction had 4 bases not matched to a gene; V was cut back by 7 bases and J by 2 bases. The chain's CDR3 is CSGLGLAGAYNEQFF. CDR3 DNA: TGCAGCGGTCTGGGACTAGCGGGAGCCTACAATGAGCAGTTCTTC.

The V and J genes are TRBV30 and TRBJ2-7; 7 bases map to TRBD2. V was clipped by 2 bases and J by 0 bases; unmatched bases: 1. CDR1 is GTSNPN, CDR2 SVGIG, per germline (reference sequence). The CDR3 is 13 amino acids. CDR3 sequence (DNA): TGTGCCTGGAGTTCTAGCGGCTCCTACGAGCAGTACTTC. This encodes CAWSSSGSYEQYF.

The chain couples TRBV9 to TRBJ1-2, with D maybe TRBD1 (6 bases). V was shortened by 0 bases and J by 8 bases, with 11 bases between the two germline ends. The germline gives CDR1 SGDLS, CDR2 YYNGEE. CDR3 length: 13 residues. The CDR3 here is CASSVGWGHGYTF. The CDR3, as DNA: TGTGCCAGCAGCGTAGGGTGGGGGCACGGCTACACCTTC.

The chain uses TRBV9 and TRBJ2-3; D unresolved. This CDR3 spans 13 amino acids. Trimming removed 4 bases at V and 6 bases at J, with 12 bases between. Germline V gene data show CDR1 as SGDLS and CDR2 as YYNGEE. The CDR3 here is CASSQVYRDTQYF. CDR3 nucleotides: TGTGCCAGCAGCCAGGTCTATAGGGATACGCAGTATTTT.

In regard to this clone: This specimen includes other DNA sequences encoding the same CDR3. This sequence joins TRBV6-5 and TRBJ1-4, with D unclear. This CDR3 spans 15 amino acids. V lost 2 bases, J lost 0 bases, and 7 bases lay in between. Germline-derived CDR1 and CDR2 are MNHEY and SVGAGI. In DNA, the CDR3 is TGTGCCAGCAGTTACCAGTCTGCAACTAATGAAAAACTGTTTTTT. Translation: CASSYQSATNEKLFF.

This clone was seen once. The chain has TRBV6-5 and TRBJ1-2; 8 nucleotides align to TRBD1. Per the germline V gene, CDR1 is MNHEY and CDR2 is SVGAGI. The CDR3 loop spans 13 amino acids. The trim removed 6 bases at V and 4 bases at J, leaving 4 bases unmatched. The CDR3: CASSLQGAYGYTF. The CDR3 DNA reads TGTGCCAGCAGCCTTCAGGGGGCCTATGGCTACACCTTC.

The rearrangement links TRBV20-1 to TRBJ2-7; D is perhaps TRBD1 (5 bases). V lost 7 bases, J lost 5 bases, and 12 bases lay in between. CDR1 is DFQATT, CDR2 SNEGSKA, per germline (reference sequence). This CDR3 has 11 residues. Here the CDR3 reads CSGGLGNEQYF. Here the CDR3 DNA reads TGCAGTGGGGGCCTCGGCAACGAGCAGTACTTC.

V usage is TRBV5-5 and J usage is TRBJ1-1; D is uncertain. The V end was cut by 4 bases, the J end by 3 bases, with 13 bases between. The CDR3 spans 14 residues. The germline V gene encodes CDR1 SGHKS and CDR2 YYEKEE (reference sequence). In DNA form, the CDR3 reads TGTGCCAGCAGCCCTGGACGGATCTACACTGAAGCTTTCTTT. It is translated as CASSPGRIYTEAFF.